A selection of T cell receptor beta chains follows, all from one sample in a study of blood T cell repertoires in COVID-19. Data came from immunoSEQ multiplex PCR; TCRdb stores just in-frame clones and leaves some out. Among 150,000 to 200,000 clones listed, roughly 82% were seen once. The sequenced material came from peripheral blood. The receptors originated from a woman aged 25-40 years with acute or convalescent COVID-19. The CDR3 runs from the conserved cysteine through the conserved F or W. A D gene is named only where the DNA matches it firmly. Size is omitted from some rows. Given values are once, few, many or a class for expanded clones.

size: .; J: TRBJ2-7; V: TRBV5-1; D: .; CDR3: CASSLQDYSLPAYEQYF; DNA: TGCGCCAGCAGCTTGCAGGACTACTCGTTACCCGCTTACGAGCAGTACTTC
size: .; J: TRBJ2-3; V: TRBV4-3; D: TRBD2; CDR3: CASSQSAGAPSDTQYF; DNA: TGCGCCAGTAGCCAGAGCGCGGGAGCACCCAGCGATACGCAGTATTTT
size: .; J: TRBJ1-1; V: TRBV7-2; D: .; CDR3: CASSLVLRTAGSAFF; DNA: TGTGCCAGCAGCTTAGTCCTACGGACAGCGGGGTCCGCTTTCTTT
size: .; J: TRBJ1-5; V: TRBV9; D: .; CDR3: CASSQSGSAYQPQHF; DNA: TGTGCCAGCAGTCAGAGCGGGAGTGCTTATCAGCCCCAGCATTTT
size: .; J: TRBJ2-3; V: TRBV5-5; D: TRBD2; CDR3: CAVPTSGEADTQYF; DNA: TGTGCCGTACCGACTAGCGGGGAAGCAGATACGCAGTATTTT
size: .; J: TRBJ1-1; V: TRBV27; D: .; CDR3: CASSPGGMNTEAFF; DNA: TGTGCCAGCAGCCCCGGGGGAATGAACACTGAAGCTTTCTTT
size: .; J: TRBJ2-1; V: TRBV28; D: TRBD1; CDR3: CASSLRTGGNNEQFF; DNA: TGTGCCAGCAGTCTTCGGACAGGCGGAAACAATGAGCAGTTCTTC
size: few; J: TRBJ2-2; V: TRBV7-9; D: .; CDR3: CASSFPAGELFF; DNA: TGTGCCAGCAGCTTCCCTGCCGGGGAGCTGTTTTTT
size: .; J: TRBJ2-2; V: TRBV7-2; D: TRBD2; CDR3: CASSLDPSGSGRYTGELFF; DNA: TGTGCCAGCAGCTTAGATCCTAGCGGGAGCGGTCGGTACACCGGGGAGCTGTTTTTT
size: .; J: TRBJ1-1; V: TRBV30; D: .; CDR3: CAWSVRGEAFF; DNA: TGTGCCTGGAGTGTCAGGGGTGAAGCTTTCTTT